This T cell receptor (beta chain) came from a study of cytomegalovirus exposure and HLA in healthy donors. Regarding this clone: Its antigen remains unidentified.

General observations from the study: Many donors shared some public TCRs, even though most TCR sequences were rare. Donors were assumed by presence/absence analyses to have roughly uniform sequencing depth.

The PCR employed 60 Vbeta primers together with 13 Jbeta primers. As handled by the study authors: Tens of millions of unique TCR beta chains, about 11 million of them shared, were counted by a later analysis. Only in-frame clones appear in the TCRdb table, and some are missing; sequencing was by immunoSEQ multiplex PCR. V and J calls and clone size follow that table, whereas D and trimming were derived from the DNA. The sample includes about 160,000 clones, 82% of them seen just once. The CDR3 consists of 15 residues. V was clipped by 7 bases and J by 7 bases; unmatched bases: 14. The germline CDR1 and CDR2 sequences are ENHRY and SYGVKD.

Material: PBMCs. This sequence originates from a girl aged 10 to 17 in good health and CMV-seropositive. The V gene is TRBV10-3, the J gene TRBJ1-1; 8 bases agree with TRBD1. The CDR3 reads CAITNSGPGGFEAFF. CDR3 DNA: TGTGCCATCACGAACTCAGGGCCAGGGGGCTTTGAAGCTTTCTTT.